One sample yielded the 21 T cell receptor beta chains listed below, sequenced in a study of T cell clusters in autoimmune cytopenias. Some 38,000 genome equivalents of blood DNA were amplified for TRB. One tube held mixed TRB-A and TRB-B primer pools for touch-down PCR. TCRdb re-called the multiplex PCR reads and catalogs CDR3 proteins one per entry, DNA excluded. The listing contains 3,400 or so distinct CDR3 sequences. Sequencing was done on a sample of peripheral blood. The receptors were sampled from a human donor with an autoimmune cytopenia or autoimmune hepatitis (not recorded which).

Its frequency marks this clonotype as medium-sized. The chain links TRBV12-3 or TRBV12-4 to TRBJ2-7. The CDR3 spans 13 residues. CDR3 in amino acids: CASSLRLSYEQYF.

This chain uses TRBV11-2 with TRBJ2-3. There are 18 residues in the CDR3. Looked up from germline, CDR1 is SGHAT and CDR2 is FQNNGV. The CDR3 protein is CASSLDIGSSTGTDTQYF.

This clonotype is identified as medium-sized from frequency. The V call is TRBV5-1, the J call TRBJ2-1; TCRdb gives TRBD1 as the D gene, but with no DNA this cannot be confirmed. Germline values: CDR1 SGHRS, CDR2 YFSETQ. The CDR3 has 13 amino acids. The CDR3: CASRAGTGDEQFF. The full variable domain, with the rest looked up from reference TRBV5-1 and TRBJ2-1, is KAGVTQTPRYLIKTRGQQVTLSCSPISGHRSVSWYQQTPGQGLQFLFEYFSETQRNKGNFPGRFSGRQFSNSRSEMNVSTLELGDSALYLCASRAGTGDEQFFGPGTRLTVL.

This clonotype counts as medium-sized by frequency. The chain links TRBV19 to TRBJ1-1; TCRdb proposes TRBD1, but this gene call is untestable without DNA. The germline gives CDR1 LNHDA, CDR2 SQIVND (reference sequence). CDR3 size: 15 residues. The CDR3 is CASSIVGGLVGEAFF. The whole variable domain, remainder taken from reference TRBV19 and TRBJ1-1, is DGGITQSPKYLFRKEGQNVTLSCEQNLNHDAMYWYRQDPGQGLRLIYYSQIVNDFQKGDIAEGYSVSREKKESFPLTVTSAQKNPTAFYLCASSIVGGLVGEAFFGQGTRLTVV.

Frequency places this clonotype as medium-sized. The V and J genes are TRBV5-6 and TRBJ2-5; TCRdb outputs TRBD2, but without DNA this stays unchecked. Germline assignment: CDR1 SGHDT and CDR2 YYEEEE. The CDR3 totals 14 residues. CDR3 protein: CASSLYVGVETQYF.

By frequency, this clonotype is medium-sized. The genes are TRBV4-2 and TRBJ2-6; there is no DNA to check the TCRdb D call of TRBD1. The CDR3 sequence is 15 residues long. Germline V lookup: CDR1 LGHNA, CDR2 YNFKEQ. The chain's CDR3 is CASSSGHTGANVLTF.

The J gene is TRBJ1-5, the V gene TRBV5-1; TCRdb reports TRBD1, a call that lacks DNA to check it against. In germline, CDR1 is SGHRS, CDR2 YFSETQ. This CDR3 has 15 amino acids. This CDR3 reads CASSLAGGQGQPQHF. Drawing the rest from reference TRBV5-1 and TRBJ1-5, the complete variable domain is KAGVTQTPRYLIKTRGQQVTLSCSPISGHRSVSWYQQTPGQGLQFLFEYFSETQRNKGNFPGRFSGRQFSNSRSEMNVSTLELGDSALYLCASSLAGGQGQPQHFGDGTRLSIL.

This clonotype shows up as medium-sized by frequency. CDR3 amino acids: CSAELGATSTDTQYF. The chain carries TRBV20-1 and TRBJ2-3; no DNA is available, so the TRBD1 call from TCRdb remains unchecked. Germline CDR1 is DFQATT and CDR2 is SNEGSKA (reference sequence). CDR3 length equals 15 residues.

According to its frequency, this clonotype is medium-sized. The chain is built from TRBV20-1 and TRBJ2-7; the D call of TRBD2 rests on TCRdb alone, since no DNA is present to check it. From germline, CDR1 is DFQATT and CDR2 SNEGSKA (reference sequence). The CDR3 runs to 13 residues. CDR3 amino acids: CSAPRFRENEQYF.

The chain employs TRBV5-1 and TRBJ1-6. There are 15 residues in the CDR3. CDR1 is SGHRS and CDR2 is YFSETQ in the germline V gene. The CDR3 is CASSLEAGLRSPLHF.

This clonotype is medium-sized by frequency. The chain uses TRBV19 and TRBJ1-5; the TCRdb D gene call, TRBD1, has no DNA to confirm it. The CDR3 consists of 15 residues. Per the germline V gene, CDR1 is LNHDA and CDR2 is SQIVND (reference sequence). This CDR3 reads CASSILGGNNQPQHF. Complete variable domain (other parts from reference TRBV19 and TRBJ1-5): DGGITQSPKYLFRKEGQNVTLSCEQNLNHDAMYWYRQDPGQGLRLIYYSQIVNDFQKGDIAEGYSVSREKKESFPLTVTSAQKNPTAFYLCASSILGGNNQPQHFGDGTRLSIL.

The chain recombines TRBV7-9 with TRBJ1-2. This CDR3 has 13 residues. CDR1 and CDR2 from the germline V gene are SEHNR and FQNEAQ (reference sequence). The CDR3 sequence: CASSLGGDYGYTF.

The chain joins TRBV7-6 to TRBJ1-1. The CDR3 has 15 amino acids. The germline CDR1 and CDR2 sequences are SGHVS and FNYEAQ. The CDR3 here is CASSLAPGMNTEAFF.

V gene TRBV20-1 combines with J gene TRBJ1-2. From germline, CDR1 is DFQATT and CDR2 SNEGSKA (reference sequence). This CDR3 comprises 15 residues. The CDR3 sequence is CSPRLAGEYMLRYTF.

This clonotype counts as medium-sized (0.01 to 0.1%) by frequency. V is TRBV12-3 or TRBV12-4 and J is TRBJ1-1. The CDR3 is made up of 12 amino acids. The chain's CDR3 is CASSPANTEAFF.

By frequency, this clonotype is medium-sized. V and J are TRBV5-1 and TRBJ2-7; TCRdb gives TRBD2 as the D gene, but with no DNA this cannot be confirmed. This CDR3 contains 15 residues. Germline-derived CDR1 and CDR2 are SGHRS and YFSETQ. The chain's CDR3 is CASSYRAGEAYEQYF.

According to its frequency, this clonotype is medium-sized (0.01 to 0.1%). The CDR3 sequence is CASSASYEQYF. The V gene is TRBV7-2, the J gene TRBJ2-7. The CDR3 sequence is 11 residues long. CDR1 and CDR2 (germline): SGHTA, FQGNSA.

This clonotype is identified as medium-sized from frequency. CDR3 region: CASKTGEGYGYTF. The chain links TRBV6-1 to TRBJ1-2; TCRdb reports TRBD1, a call that lacks DNA to check it against. The length of the CDR3 is 13 residues. CDR1 is MNHNS and CDR2 is SASEGT in the germline V gene.

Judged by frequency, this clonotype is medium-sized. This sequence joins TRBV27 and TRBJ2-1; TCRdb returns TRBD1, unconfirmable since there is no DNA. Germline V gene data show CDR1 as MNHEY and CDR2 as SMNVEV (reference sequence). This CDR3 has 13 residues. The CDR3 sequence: CASRLDIYNEQFF.

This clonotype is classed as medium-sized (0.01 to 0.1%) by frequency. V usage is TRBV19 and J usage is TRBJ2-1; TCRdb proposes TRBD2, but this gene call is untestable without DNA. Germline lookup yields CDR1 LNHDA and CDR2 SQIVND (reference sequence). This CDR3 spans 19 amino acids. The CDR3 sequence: CASSIDRGTSTSSYNEQFF.

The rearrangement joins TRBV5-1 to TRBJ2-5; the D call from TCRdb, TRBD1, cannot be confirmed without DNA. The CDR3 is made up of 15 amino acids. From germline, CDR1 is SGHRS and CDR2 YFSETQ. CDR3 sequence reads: CASSMAQGLQETQYF.